Presented here are 6 T cell receptor beta chains from one specimen sequenced in a study of cytomegalovirus exposure and HLA in healthy donors. With 60 Vbeta and 13 Jbeta primers, the PCR was carried out. Measured with immunoSEQ multiplex PCR; TCRdb has only the in-frame clones, and not every one. In total, the table holds 40,000 to 50,000 clones. The sample taken for sequencing was PBMCs. The source is a woman aged 25 to 45 in good health and CMV-seronegative.

The rearrangement links TRBV9 to TRBJ2-1; D possibly corresponds to TRBD2 (6 bases). V was shortened by 3 bases and J by 9 bases, with 13 bases between the two germline ends. The germline V gene has CDR1 SGDLS and CDR2 YYNGEE. CDR3 size: 13 residues. CDR3 sequence reads: CASSDMGGREQFF. As DNA, the CDR3 is TGTGCCAGCAGCGACATGGGAGGTCGTGAGCAGTTCTTC.

CDR3 DNA sequence: TGTGCCAGCAGTGAACAGGGACAGCGTGGCTACACCTTC. Residues: CASSEQGQRGYTF. The rearrangement links TRBV2 to TRBJ1-2; the match to TRBD1 covers 7 bases. From germline, CDR1 is SNHLY and CDR2 FYNNEI. V dropped 2 bases and J dropped 7; count of bases not matched to a gene: 4. The CDR3 totals 13 residues. Drawing the rest from reference TRBV2 and TRBJ1-2, the complete variable domain is EPEVTQTPSHQVTQMGQEVILRCVPISNHLYFYWYRQILGQKVEFLVSFYNNEISEKSEIFDDQFSVERPDGSNFTLKIRSTKLEDSAMYFCASSEQGQRGYTFGSGTRLTVV.

The rearrangement joins TRBV7-9 to TRBJ2-5; TRBD2 agrees at 8 bases. CDR3 length equals 16 residues. V trimming: 0 bases; J trimming: 1 base; junction bases outside the gene matches: 4. CDR1 SEHNR and CDR2 FQNEAQ come from the germline V gene (reference sequence). The CDR3 sequence: CASSLAVTSAQETQYF. DNA for the CDR3: TGTGCCAGCAGCTTAGCGGTGACTAGCGCCCAAGAGACCCAGTACTTC.

The CDR3 bases are TGCAGCGTTGTTCGGGAAAACTATGGCTACACCTTC. It yields the protein CSVVRENYGYTF. The V gene is TRBV29-1, the J gene TRBJ1-2; no reliable D call. The CDR3 runs to 12 residues. CDR1 is SQVTM and CDR2 is ANQGSEA in the germline V gene. The V end lost 4 bases, the J end lost 2 bases, and 8 bases lay between the germline ends.

The rearrangement joins TRBV19 to TRBJ1-5; D not certain. V was trimmed by 3 bases and J by 4 bases, leaving 13 bases between them. CDR1 LNHDA and CDR2 SQIVND come from the germline V gene (reference sequence). This CDR3 region has 15 residues. In DNA form, the CDR3 reads TGTGCCAGTAGTATTTCGGCGGGCCTTAATCAGCCCCAGCATTTT. Its protein is CASSISAGLNQPQHF.

The genes are TRBV5-4 and TRBJ1-2; D possibly corresponds to TRBD1 (6 bases). In germline, CDR1 is SGHNT, CDR2 YYREEE (reference sequence). Trimming stripped 5 bases from V and 2 bases from J, with 10 bases between. The CDR3 extends over 13 amino acids. CDR3 region: CASRPTGNYGYTF. The CDR3, as DNA: TGTGCCAGCAGACCAACAGGGAACTATGGCTACACCTTC.